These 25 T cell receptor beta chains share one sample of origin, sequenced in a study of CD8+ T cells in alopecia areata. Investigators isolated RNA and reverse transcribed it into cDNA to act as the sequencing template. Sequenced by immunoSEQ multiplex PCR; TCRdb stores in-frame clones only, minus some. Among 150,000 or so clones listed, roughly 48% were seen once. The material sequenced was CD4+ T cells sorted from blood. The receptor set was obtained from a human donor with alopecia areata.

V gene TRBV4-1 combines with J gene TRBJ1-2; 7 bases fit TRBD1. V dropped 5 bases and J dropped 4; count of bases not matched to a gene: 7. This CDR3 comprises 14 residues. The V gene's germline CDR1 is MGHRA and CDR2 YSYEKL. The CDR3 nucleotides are TGCGCCAGCAGCACACCCGGGACAGCCTATGGCTACACCTTC. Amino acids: CASSTPGTAYGYTF.

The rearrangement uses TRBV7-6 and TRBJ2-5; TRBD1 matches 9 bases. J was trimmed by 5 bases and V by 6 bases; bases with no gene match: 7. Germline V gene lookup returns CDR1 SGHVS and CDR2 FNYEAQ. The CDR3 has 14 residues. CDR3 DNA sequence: TGTGCCAGCAGGAAACAGGGGGCGTCGGAGACCCAGTACTTC. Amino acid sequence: CASRKQGASETQYF. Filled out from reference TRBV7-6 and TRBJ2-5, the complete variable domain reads GAGVSQSPRYKVTKRGQDVALRCDPISGHVSLYWYRQALGQGPEFLTYFNYEAQQDKSGLPNDRFSAERPEGSISTLTIQRTEQRDSAMYRCASRKQGASETQYFGPGTRLLVL.

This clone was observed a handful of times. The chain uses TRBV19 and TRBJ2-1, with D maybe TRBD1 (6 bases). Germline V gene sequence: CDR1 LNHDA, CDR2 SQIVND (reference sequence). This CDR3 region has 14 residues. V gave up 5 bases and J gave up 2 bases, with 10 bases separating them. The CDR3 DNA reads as TGTGCCAGTAGTCCAGGGGACACCTACAATGAGCAGTTCTTC. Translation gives CASSPGDTYNEQFF.

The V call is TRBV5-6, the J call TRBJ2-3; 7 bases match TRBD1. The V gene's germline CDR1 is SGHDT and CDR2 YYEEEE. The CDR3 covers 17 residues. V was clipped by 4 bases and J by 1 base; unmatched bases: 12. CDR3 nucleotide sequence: TGTGCCAGCAGCCTATCCGGGACAGAGGCTGGCACAGATACGCAGTATTTT. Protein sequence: CASSLSGTEAGTDTQYF.

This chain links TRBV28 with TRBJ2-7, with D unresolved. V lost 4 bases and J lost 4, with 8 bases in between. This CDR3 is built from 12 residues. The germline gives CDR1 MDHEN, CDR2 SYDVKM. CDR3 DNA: TGTGCCAGCAGTTCCCTACTGTACGAGCAGTACTTC. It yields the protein CASSSLLYEQYF.

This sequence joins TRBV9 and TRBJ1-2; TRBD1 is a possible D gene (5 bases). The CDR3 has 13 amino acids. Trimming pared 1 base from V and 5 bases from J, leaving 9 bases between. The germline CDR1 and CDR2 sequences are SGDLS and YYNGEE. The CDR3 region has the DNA TGTGCCAGCAGCGTACAGGGACGGTATGGCTACACCTTC. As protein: CASSVQGRYGYTF.

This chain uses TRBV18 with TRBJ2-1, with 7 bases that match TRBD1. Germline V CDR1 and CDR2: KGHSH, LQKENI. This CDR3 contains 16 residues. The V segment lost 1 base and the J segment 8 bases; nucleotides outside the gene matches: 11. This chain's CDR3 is CASSPLTGAPVDEQFF. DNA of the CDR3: TGTGCCAGCTCACCACTAACAGGGGCTCCTGTCGATGAGCAGTTCTTC.

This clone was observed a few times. CDR3 in DNA: TGCGCCAGCAGCTTGGCCCCCAGGGAAGAGCAGTTCTTC. Translated: CASSLAPREEQFF. This chain uses TRBV5-1 with TRBJ2-1; D might be TRBD1 (5 bases). Trimming removed 0 bases from V and 10 bases from J, with 11 bases in between. CDR3 length equals 13 residues. Germline CDR1 is SGHRS and CDR2 is YFSETQ.

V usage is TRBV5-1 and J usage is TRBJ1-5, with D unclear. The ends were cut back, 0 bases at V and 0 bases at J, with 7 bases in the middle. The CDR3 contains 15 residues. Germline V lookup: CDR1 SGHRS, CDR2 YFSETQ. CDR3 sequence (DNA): TGCGCCAGCAGCTTGGACGGGTATAGCAATCAGCCCCAGCATTTT. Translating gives CASSLDGYSNQPQHF.

The CDR3 coding sequence is TGTGCCAGCAGCGGACTAGCGGGAGGCTGGGGAAATGAGCAGTTCTTC. It yields the protein CASSGLAGGWGNEQFF. V gene TRBV9 combines with J gene TRBJ2-1; 13 bases line up with TRBD2. The CDR3 runs 16 residues. Germline V gives CDR1 SGDLS, CDR2 YYNGEE. V gave up 3 bases and J gave up 7 bases; unmatched junction bases: 7.

The CDR3 spells CASSLVGTSGSHEQYF. The CDR3 nucleotides are TGTGCCAGCAGCTTAGTAGGGACTAGCGGGAGCCACGAGCAGTACTTC. The chain uses TRBV7-9 and TRBJ2-7, with 14 bases lining up with TRBD2. There are 16 residues in the CDR3. The J segment lost 5 bases and the V segment lost 1 base, leaving 4 bases of the junction unmatched. Germline assignment: CDR1 SEHNR and CDR2 FQNEAQ (reference sequence).

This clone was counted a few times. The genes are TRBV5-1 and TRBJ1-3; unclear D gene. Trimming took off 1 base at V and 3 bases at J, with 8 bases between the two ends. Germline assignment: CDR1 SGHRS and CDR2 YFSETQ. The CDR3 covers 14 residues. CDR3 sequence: CASSLNNNGNTIYF. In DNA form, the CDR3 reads TGCGCCAGCAGCTTGAACAATAATGGAAACACCATATATTTT. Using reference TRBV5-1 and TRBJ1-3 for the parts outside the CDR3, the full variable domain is KAGVTQTPRYLIKTRGQQVTLSCSPISGHRSVSWYQQTPGQGLQFLFEYFSETQRNKGNFPGRFSGRQFSNSRSEMNVSTLELGDSALYLCASSLNNNGNTIYFGEGSWLTVV.

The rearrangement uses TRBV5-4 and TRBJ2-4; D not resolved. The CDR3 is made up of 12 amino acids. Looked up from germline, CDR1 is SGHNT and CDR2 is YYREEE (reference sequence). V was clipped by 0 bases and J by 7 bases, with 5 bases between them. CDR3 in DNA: TGTGCCAGCAGCTTGGACCGGAACATTCAGTACTTC. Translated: CASSLDRNIQYF.

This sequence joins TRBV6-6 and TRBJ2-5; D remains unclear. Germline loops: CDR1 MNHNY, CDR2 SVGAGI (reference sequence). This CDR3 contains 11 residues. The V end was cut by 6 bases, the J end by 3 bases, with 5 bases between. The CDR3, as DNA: TGTGCCAGCAGACTCGAAGAGACCCAGTACTTC. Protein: CASRLEETQYF.

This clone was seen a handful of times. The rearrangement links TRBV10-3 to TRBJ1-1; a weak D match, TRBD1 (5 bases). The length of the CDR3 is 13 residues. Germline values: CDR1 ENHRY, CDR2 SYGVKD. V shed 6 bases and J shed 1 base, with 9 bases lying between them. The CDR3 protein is CAISGGQNTEAFF. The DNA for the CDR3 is TGTGCCATCAGCGGCGGACAGAACACTGAAGCTTTCTTT.

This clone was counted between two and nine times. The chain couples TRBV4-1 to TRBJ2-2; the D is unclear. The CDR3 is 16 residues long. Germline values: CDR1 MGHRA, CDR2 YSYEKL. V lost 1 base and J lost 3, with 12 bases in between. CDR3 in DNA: TGCGCCAGCAGCCAAGGGAGCCTCGCTTACACCGGGGAGCTGTTTTTT. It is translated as CASSQGSLAYTGELFF.

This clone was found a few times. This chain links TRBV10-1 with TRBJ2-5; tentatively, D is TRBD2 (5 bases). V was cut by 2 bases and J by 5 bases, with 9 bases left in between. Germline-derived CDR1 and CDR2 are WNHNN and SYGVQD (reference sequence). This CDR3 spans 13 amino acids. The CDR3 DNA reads TGCGCCAGCAGTGAGAGCGGAGTGGAGACCCAGTACTTC. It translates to CASSESGVETQYF.

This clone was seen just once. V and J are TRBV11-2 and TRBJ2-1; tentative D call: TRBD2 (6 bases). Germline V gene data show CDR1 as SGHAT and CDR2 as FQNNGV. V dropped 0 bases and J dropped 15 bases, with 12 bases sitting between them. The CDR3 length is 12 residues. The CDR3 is CASSLDRRGWFF. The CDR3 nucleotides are TGTGCCAGCAGCTTAGATCGGCGGGGATGGTTCTTC.

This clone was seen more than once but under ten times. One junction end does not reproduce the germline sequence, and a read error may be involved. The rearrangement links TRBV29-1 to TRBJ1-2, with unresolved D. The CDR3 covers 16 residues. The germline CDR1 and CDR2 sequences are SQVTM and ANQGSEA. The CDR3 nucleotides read TGCAGCGCTGAATCGGTCACCAGCCTCAATAACTATGGCTACACCTTC. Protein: CSAESVTSLNNYGYTF. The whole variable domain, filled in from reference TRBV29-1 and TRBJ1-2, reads SAVISQKPSRDICQRGTSLTIQCQVDSQVTMMFWYRQQPGQSLTLIATANQGSEATYESGFVIDKFPISRPNLTFSTLTVSNMSPEDSSIYLCSAESVTSLNNYGYTFGSGTRLTVV.

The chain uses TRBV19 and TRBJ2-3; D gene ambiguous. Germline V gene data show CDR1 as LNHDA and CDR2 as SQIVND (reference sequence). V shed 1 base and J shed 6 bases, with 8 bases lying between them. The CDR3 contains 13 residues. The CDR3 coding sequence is TGTGCCAGTAGTATAGGTCAGTGGGATACGCAGTATTTT. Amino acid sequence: CASSIGQWDTQYF.

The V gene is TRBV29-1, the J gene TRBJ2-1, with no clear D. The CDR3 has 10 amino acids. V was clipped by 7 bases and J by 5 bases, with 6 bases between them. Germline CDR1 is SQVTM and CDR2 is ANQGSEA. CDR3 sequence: CSGENNEQFF. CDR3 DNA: TGCAGCGGGGAAAACAATGAGCAGTTCTTC.

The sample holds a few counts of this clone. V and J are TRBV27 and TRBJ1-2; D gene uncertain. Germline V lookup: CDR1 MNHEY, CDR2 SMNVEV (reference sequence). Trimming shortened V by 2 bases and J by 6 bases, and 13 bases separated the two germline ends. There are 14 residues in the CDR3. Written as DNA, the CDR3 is TGTGCCAGCAGTTTACGGCAGGTATCGGATGGCTACACCTTC. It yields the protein CASSLRQVSDGYTF.

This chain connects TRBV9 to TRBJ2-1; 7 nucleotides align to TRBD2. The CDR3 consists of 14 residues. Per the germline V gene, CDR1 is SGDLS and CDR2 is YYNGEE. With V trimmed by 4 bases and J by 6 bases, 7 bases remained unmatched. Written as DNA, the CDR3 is TGTGCCAGCAGCCCAACTGGGACTACCAATGAGCAGTTCTTC. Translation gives CASSPTGTTNEQFF.

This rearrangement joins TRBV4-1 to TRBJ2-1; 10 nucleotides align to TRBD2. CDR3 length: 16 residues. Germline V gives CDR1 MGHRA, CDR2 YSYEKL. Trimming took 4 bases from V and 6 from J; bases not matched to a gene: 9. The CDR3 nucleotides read TGCGCCAGCAGCCGAGATCCGGGACTAGCGTCCAATGAGCAGTTCTTC. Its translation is CASSRDPGLASNEQFF.

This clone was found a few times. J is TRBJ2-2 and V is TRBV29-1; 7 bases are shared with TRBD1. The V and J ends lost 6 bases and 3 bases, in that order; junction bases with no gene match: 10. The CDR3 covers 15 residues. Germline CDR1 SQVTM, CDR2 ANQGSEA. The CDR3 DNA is TGCAGCGTCAGTCGGACAGGCCTCGACACCGGGGAGCTGTTTTTT. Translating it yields CSVSRTGLDTGELFF.